This TCR beta chain was documented in a study of blood T cell repertoires in COVID-19 (dated by TCRdb to about 2020). Regarding the complete study: Samples covering the acute and convalescent phases of COVID-19 were provided by collaborators in the United States, Italy and Spain. The dataset comprised deeply sampled blood TCRbeta repertoires from subjects exposed to, actively infected with, or recovered from COVID-19. A freely available public database, intended as a resource for researchers studying the immune response to SARS-CoV-2, is where the repertoires were released. Where available, HLA class I and class II types were obtained from metadata supplied by the sample provider rather than from assay-based typing. The material from the prospective study consisted of cDNA or gDNA derived from T cells, B-cell-depleted T cells, or PBMCs. The samples were drawn from the first 160 participants of the ongoing ImmuneRACE study and from 1,200 or so subjects provided by 6 global collaborators. Nearly every sample came with metadata listing a de-identified subject ID, COVID-19 status, age in years and sex. The paper as a whole reports these results and caveats: The quantity of clinical and demographic metadata differed by source and by participant and was supplied without curation.

At one collaborating source in Seattle, patients were enrolled during active infection and were followed longitudinally through the course of disease. The collaborating institutions used their own protocols to collect whole blood in K2EDTA tubes. For TCRbeta analysis, collaborator samples were shipped as frozen whole blood, as isolated PBMCs, or as DNA extracted from either sample type. TCRbeta CDR3 regions were amplified from genomic DNA using the immunoSEQ Assay, a bias-controlled multiplex PCR. From the authors' description of their analysis: Within the assay, amplification of reference gene primers was used to estimate how many nucleated cells each sample contained. Sequence reads were collapsed and filtered to measure the absolute abundance of every unique TCRbeta CDR3 rearrangement. For each sample, productive Simpson clonality was calculated as the square root of Simpson's diversity index over productive rearrangements. In TCRdb, the immuneACCESS table is reduced to in-frame sequences with V and J assigned. These tables do not hold every clone; where another copy was compared, an unresolved V gene accounts for under half, and the others remain unexplained. For V, J and clone size, that table is used; D and trimming come from the DNA. This sample holds 65,000 or so clones; over 80% were observed only once. Clones ranked in the top ten supply roughly 10% of the sample.

CDR3 length: 13 amino acids, cysteine to phenylalanine. The only DNA kept is the CDR3, 39 bases in frame from the first base. CDR1 is given as MDHEN and CDR2 as SYDVKM, both from the germline V gene. V and J are truncated by 8 bases and 0 bases respectively, leaving an intervening sequence of 8 bases. Points on this clone: Its recognized antigen is unknown. No quality values exist for individual bases; no much larger clone is one base distant.

The rearrangement combines TRBV28 with TRBJ1-3; the D gene cannot be named for sure. This clonotype was sampled from a man younger than 45 with COVID-19, enrolled during active disease. The sample taken for sequencing was peripheral blood. CDR3 loop: CASRGFSGNTIYF. The base sequence is TGTGCCAGCCGAGGGTTCTCTGGAAACACCATATATTTT.